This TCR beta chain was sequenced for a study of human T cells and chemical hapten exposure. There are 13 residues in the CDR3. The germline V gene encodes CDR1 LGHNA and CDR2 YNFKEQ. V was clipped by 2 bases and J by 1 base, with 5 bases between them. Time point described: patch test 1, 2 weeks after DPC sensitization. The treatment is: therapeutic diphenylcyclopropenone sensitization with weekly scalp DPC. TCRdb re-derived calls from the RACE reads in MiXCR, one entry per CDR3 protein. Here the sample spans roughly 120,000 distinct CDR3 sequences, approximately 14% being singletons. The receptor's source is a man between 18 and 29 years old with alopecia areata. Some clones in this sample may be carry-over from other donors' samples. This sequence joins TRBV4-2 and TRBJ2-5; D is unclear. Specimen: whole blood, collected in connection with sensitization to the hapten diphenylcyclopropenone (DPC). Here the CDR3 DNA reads TGTGCCAGCAGCCAACTAGTCCAAGAGACCCAGTACTTC. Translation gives CASSQLVQETQYF.